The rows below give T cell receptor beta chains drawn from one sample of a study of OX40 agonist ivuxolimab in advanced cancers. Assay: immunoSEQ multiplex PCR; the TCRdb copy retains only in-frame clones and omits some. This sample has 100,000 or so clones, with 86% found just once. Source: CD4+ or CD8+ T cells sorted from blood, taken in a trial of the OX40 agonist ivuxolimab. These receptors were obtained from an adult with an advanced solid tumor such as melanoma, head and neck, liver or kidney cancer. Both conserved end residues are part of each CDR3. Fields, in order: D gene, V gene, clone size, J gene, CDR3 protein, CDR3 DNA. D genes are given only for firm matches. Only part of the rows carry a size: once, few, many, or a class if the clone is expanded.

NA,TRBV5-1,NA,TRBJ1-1,CASSLQSWGTEAFF,TGCGCCAGCAGCTTGCAGTCTTGGGGGACTGAAGCTTTCTTT
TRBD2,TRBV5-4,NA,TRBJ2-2,CASRFALAGFGTGELFF,TGTGCCAGCAGATTCGCTCTAGCGGGATTTGGAACCGGGGAGCTGTTTTTT
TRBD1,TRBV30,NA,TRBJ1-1,CAWQGEVGEAFF,TGTGCCTGGCAGGGGGAGGTTGGTGAAGCTTTCTTT
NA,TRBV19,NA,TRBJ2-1,CATSASFSSYNEQFF,TGTGCCACCAGCGCTAGCTTTAGCTCCTACAATGAGCAGTTCTTC
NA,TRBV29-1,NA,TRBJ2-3,CSARTFTDTQYF,TGCAGCGCCCGGACCTTCACAGATACGCAGTATTTT
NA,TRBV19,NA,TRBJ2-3,CASSILSGVPDTQYF,TGTGCCAGTAGTATCTTGTCAGGGGTTCCAGATACGCAGTATTTT
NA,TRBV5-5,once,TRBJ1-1,CASSLGPGTEAFF,TGTGCCAGCAGCTTAGGCCCGGGCACTGAAGCTTTCTTT
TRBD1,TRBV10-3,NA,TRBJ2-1,CATQPGTGYYNEQFF,TGTGCCACTCAACCGGGGACAGGGTACTACAATGAGCAGTTCTTC
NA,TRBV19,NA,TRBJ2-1,CASRPTSYNEQFF,TGTGCCAGTAGGCCGACTTCCTACAATGAGCAGTTCTTC
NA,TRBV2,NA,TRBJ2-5,CASSAQAPGETQYF,TGTGCCAGCAGTGCTCAGGCCCCGGGGGAGACCCAGTACTTC
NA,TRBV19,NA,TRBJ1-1,CASRNSYTEAFF,TGTGCCAGCAGGAACTCTTACACTGAAGCTTTCTTT
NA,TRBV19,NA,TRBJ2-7,CASSISRGEQYF,TGTGCCAGTAGTATATCCAGGGGCGAGCAGTACTTC
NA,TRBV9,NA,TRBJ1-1,CASKGANTEAFF,TGTGCCAGCAAAGGAGCGAACACTGAAGCTTTCTTT
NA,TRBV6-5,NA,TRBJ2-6,CASSYGGDGANVLTF,TGTGCCAGCAGTTACGGCGGGGACGGGGCCAACGTCCTGACTTTC
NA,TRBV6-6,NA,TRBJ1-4,CASSYSAGGFAFF,TGTGCCAGCAGTTACTCGGCCGGAGGGTTTGCGTTTTTT
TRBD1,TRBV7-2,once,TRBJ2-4,CASSFGTGSIAKNIQYF,TGTGCCAGCAGCTTTGGGACAGGGTCGATAGCCAAAAACATTCAGTACTTC
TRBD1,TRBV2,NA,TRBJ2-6,CASSPGQGPFSYSGANVLTF,TGTGCCAGCAGTCCCGGACAGGGTCCTTTCTCTTACTCTGGGGCCAACGTCCTGACTTTC
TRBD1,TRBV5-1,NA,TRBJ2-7,CASSPLTGASYEQYF,TGCGCCAGCAGCCCTTTGACAGGGGCCTCCTACGAGCAGTACTTC
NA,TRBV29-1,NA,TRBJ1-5,CSVAMGGNQPQHF,TGCAGCGTAGCTATGGGAGGGAATCAGCCCCAGCATTTT
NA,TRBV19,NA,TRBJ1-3,CASSNTGPGNTIYF,TGTGCCAGTAGTAATACAGGCCCTGGAAACACCATATATTTT
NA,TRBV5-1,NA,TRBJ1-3,CASTFDYTPGNTIYF,TGCGCCAGCACCTTTGATTACACCCCTGGAAACACCATATATTTT
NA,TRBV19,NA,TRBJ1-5,CASSIDGFGNQPQHF,TGTGCCAGTAGTATAGACGGGTTCGGCAATCAGCCCCAGCATTTT
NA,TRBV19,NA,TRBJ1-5,CASSIGKDVGQPQHF,TGTGCCAGTAGTATAGGGAAGGACGTTGGTCAGCCCCAGCATTTT
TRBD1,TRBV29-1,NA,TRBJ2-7,CSVVQGASEQYF,TGCAGCGTTGTCCAGGGGGCGTCTGAGCAGTACTTC
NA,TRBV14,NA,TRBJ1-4,CASSQVKRRVWDNEKLFF,TGTGCCAGCAGCCAAGTCAAGCGTAGGGTGTGGGATAATGAAAAACTGTTTTTT
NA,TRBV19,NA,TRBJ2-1,CASSIRFGARPEQFF,TGTGCCAGTAGTATTAGGTTCGGAGCCCGGCCTGAGCAGTTCTTC
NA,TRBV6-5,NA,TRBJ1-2,CASSYSTGGGYTF,TGTGCCAGCAGTTACTCGACGGGTGGGGGCTACACCTTC
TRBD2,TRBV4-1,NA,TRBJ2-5,CASSLRLAGGQETQYF,TGCGCCAGCAGCCTCCGACTAGCGGGAGGACAAGAGACCCAGTACTTC
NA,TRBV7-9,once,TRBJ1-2,CASSSNPGELYGYTF,TGTGCCAGCAGTTCGAATCCGGGAGAACTCTATGGCTACACCTTC